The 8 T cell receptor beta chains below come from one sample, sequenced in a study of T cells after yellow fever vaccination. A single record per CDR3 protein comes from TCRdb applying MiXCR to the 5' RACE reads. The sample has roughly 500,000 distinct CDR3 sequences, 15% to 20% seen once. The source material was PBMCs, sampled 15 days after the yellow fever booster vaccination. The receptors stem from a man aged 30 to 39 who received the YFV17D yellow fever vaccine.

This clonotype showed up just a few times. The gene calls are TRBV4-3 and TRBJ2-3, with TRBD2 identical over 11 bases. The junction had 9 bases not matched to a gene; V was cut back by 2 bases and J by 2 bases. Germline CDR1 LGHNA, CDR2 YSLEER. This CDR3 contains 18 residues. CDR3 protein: CASSQRALTSGNTDTQYF. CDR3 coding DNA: TGCGCCAGCAGCCAACGAGCCTTGACTAGCGGGAACACAGATACGCAGTATTTT.

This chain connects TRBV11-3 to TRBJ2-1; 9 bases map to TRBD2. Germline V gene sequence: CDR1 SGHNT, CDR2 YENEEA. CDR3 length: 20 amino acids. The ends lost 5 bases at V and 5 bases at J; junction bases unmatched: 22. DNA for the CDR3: TGTGCCAGCAGCGCGCTTGCGAGGGGCGGGAGGGCCCCGAACGACAATGAGCAGTTCTTC. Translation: CASSALARGGRAPNDNEQFF.

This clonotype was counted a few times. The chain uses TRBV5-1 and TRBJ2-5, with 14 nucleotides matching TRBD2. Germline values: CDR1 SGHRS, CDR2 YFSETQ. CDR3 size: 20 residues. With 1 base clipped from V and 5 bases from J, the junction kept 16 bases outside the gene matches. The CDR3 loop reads CASSLTPRTSGRSRGETQYF. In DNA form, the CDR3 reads TGCGCCAGCAGCTTGACCCCCAGGACTAGCGGGAGGTCTAGGGGCGAGACCCAGTACTTC.

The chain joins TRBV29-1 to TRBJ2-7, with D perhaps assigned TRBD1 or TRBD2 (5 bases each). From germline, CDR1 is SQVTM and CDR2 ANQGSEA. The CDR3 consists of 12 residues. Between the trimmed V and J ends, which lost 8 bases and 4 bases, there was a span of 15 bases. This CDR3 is CSTLAGAYEQYF. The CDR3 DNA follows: TGCAGCACCTTAGCCGGGGCGTACGAGCAGTACTTC.

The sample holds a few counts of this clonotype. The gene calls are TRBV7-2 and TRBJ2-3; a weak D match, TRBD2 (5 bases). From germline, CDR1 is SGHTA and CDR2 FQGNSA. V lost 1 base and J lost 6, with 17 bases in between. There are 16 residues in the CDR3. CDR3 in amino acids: CASSLDVARRSDTQYF. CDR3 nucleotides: TGTGCCAGCAGCTTAGACGTTGCTCGGAGGAGTGATACGCAGTATTTT.

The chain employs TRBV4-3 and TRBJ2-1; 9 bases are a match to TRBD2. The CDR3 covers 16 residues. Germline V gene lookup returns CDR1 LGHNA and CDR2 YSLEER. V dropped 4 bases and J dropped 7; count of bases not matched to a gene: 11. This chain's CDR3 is CASSPRTSESENEQFF. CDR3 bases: TGCGCCAGCAGCCCTCGGACTAGCGAATCGGAAAATGAGCAGTTCTTC.

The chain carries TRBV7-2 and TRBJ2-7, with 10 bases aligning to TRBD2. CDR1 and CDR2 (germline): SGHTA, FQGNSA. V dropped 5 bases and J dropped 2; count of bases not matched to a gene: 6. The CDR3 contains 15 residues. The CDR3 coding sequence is TGTGCCAGCAGCAGACTCCTAGCGGGGGCCTACGAGCAGTACTTC. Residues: CASSRLLAGAYEQYF. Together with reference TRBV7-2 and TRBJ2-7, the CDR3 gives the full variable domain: GAGVSQSPSNKVTEKGKDVELRCDPISGHTALYWYRQSLGQGLEFLIYFQGNSAPDKSGLPSDRFSAERTGGSVSTLTIQRTQQEDSAVYLCASSRLLAGAYEQYFGPGTRLTVT.

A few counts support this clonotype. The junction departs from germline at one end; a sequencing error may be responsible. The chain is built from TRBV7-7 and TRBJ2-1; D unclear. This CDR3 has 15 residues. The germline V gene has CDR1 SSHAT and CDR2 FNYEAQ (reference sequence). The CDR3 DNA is TGTGCTAGCAGCTTAAACGGGCGACTTAACAATGAGCAGTTCTTC. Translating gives CASSLNGRLNNEQFF.